This passage covers 24 T cell receptor beta chains from one sample sequenced in a study of beta chain features in type 1 diabetes. Expressed TCRB transcripts got sequenced, as all isolated RNA was reverse transcribed. The repertoire was sequenced with immunoSEQ multiplex PCR; TCRdb's copy has only in-frame clones and lacks some. The table has hundreds of thousands of clones, over 9.5% seen once. The sequenced sample consisted of naive CD4+ T cells from blood. Every receptor here comes from a woman younger than 30 in good health.

This chain uses TRBV7-2 with TRBJ2-3, with 9 bases aligning to TRBD2. CDR1 and CDR2 from the germline V gene are SGHTA and FQGNSA. The CDR3 loop spans 15 amino acids. J gave up 1 base and V 8 bases, and 7 bases lay outside the gene matches. In DNA, the CDR3 is TGTGCCAGCGGAGGATTAGCGGGGGGCACAGATACGCAGTATTTT. Residues: CASGGLAGGTDTQYF.

This clone appeared a few times. The rearrangement uses TRBV18 and TRBJ1-2, with a tentative D call TRBD1 (5 bases). This CDR3 has 13 residues. Germline CDR1 is KGHSH and CDR2 is LQKENI. Trimming shortened V by 6 bases and J by 8 bases, and 16 bases separated the two germline ends. CDR3 loop: CASSEGLREGYTF. The CDR3 DNA reads as TGTGCCAGCTCTGAGGGACTTCGAGAAGGCTACACCTTC.

This clone was seen a handful of times. The same CDR3 is also encoded by other DNA sequences in this sample. The V and J genes are TRBV7-9 and TRBJ1-2; D ambiguous. Per germline, CDR1 SEHNR and CDR2 FQNEAQ (reference sequence). Deletions cut 3 bases from V and 0 bases from J, with 5 bases between. This CDR3 is 13 amino acids long. In DNA form, the CDR3 reads TGTGCCAGCAGCTTGGCAGCTAACTATGGCTACACCTTC. Encoded protein: CASSLAANYGYTF.

This clone was observed a few times. The rearrangement joins TRBV7-3 to TRBJ2-1; tentatively, D is TRBD2 (6 bases). The germline CDR1 and CDR2 sequences are SGHTA and FQGTGA. Trimming left V 1 base short and J 5 bases short, with 9 bases between. This CDR3 spans 14 amino acids. The CDR3 here is CASSLKGGHNEQFF. The CDR3 region has the DNA TGTGCCAGCAGCTTAAAGGGAGGTCACAATGAGCAGTTCTTC. Full variable domain (remainder filled in from reference TRBV7-3 and TRBJ2-1): GAGVSQTPSNKVTEKGKYVELRCDPISGHTALYWYRQSLGQGPEFLIYFQGTGAADDSGLPNDRFFAVRPEGSVSTLKIQRTERGDSAVYLCASSLKGGHNEQFFGPGTRLTVL.

This clone was picked up many times. V is TRBV21-1 and J is TRBJ1-4; no check of the table's D call, TRBD1, against the DNA was made. TRBV21-1 is termed a pseudogene. The CDR3 is made up of 15 amino acids. The CDR3 coding sequence is TGTGCCAGCACCCTATGGCCAGGAAGGGGTGAAAAACTGTTTTTT. Its protein is CASTLWPGRGEKLFF.

A few counts support this clone. The rearrangement joins TRBV11-3 to TRBJ2-7, with D possibly called TRBD1 or TRBD2 (6 bases each). Germline CDR1 is SGHNT and CDR2 is YENEEA. Trimming took 4 bases from V and 3 from J, leaving 19 bases between them. The CDR3 loop spans 16 amino acids. The CDR3 reads CASSSRTTGGSYEQYF. The DNA of the CDR3 is TGTGCCAGCAGCTCCCGAACGACAGGAGGGAGCTACGAGCAGTACTTC.

The chain carries TRBV18 and TRBJ1-4; weak D call: TRBD1 (6 bases). CDR1 and CDR2 (germline): KGHSH, LQKENI. The CDR3 is 15 amino acids. The V gene lost 5 bases and the J gene lost 4 bases, with 14 bases spanning the gap. The CDR3 sequence is CASSAIRGGNEKLFF. The CDR3 DNA sequence: TGTGCCAGCTCAGCCATCAGGGGAGGTAATGAAAAACTGTTTTTT.

V usage is TRBV4-3 and J usage is TRBJ1-2, with TRBD1 as a possible D gene (6 bases). CDR1 and CDR2 from the germline V gene are LGHNA and YSLEER. The CDR3 consists of 13 residues. The V gene lost 3 bases and the J gene lost 7 bases, with 12 bases spanning the gap. The CDR3 DNA reads TGCGCCAGCAGCCAGGTTACAGGGTTTGGCTACACCTTC. This encodes CASSQVTGFGYTF.

Only a few counts were recorded for this clone. V gene TRBV5-5 combines with J gene TRBJ2-2; the D gene is possibly TRBD1 (5 bases). Trimming shortened V by 5 bases and J by 9 bases, and 11 bases separated the two germline ends. CDR3 length: 12 residues. Germline CDR1 reads SGHKS; CDR2 reads YYEKEE (reference sequence). In nucleotides, the CDR3 is TGTGCCAGCAGTCGTCAGGGAAGGGAGCTGTTTTTT. This codes for CASSRQGRELFF.

This clone came up a few times. V gene TRBV28 combines with J gene TRBJ2-3; D unclear. The CDR3 consists of 8 residues. Germline CDR1 MDHEN, CDR2 SYDVKM. This CDR3 is CATDTQYF. The CDR3 bases are TGTGCTACAGATACGCAGTATTTT.

V usage is TRBV7-2 and J usage is TRBJ2-4, with 8 bases identical to TRBD1. Germline CDR1 SGHTA, CDR2 FQGNSA. This CDR3 has 11 residues. J was trimmed by 13 bases and V by 5 bases; bases with no gene match: 4. The CDR3, as DNA: TGTGCCAGCAGCCTAGGACAGGGACAGTACTTC. As protein: CASSLGQGQYF.

The CDR3 is CASSVRYSASYNEQFF. The CDR3 nucleotides read TGTGCCAGCAGCGTACGATACTCGGCCTCCTACAATGAGCAGTTCTTC. V and J are TRBV9 and TRBJ2-1; D gene unclear. The ends were cut back, 1 base at V and 0 bases at J, with 11 bases in the middle. This CDR3 has 16 residues. Germline-derived CDR1 and CDR2 are SGDLS and YYNGEE.

This clone has just a few counts. The gene calls are TRBV30 and TRBJ2-5; D might be TRBD2 (5 bases). The CDR3 sequence is 13 residues long. CDR1 GTSNPN and CDR2 SVGIG come from the germline V gene (reference sequence). Trimming left V 3 bases short and J 4 bases short, with 12 bases between. The CDR3 DNA follows: TGTGCCTGGAGGTGGCTAGCTCGAGAGACCCAGTACTTC. Its protein is CAWRWLARETQYF. Combining the CDR3 with reference TRBV30 and TRBJ2-5 gives the whole variable domain SQTIHQWPATLVQPVGSPLSLECTVEGTSNPNLYWYRQAAGRGLQLLFYSVGIGQISSEVPQNLSASRPQDRQFILSSKKLLLSDSGFYLCAWRWLARETQYFGPGTRLLVL.

The chain uses TRBV7-3 and TRBJ2-7; D is uncertain. This CDR3 contains 12 residues. With 1 base removed from V and 12 bases from J, the gap between germline ends came to 13 bases. Germline V lookup: CDR1 SGHTA, CDR2 FQGTGA. CDR3 protein: CASSLKGPPVYF. In nucleotides, the CDR3 is TGTGCCAGCAGCTTAAAGGGCCCGCCTGTGTACTTC.

The V and J genes are TRBV4-1 and TRBJ1-5, with D tentatively TRBD1 (5 bases). Germline values: CDR1 MGHRA, CDR2 YSYEKL. The CDR3 totals 14 residues. Trimming stripped 4 bases from V and 5 bases from J, with 12 bases between. The CDR3 DNA is TGCGCCAGCAGCCGGGGGACGGTAGATCAGCCCCAGCATTTT. It encodes CASSRGTVDQPQHF.

This clone has a handful of counts. The chain employs TRBV15 and TRBJ2-7; D is unclear. V dropped 0 bases and J dropped 3 bases, with 6 bases sitting between them. From germline, CDR1 is LNHNV and CDR2 YYDKDF (reference sequence). The CDR3 runs 13 residues. The CDR3 DNA follows: TGTGCCACCAGCAGAGATTTGTACTACGAGCAGTACTTC. Its translation is CATSRDLYYEQYF.

This sequence joins TRBV29-1 and TRBJ1-2; no reliable D call. Germline CDR1 SQVTM, CDR2 ANQGSEA. V lost 6 bases and J lost 4, with 18 bases in between. The CDR3 extends over 14 amino acids. CDR3 residues: CSVPQENRLYGYTF. The DNA for the CDR3 is TGCAGCGTCCCCCAGGAAAACCGCCTCTATGGCTACACCTTC.

The table lists this clone with a few counts. V and J are TRBV10-3 and TRBJ1-1, with D maybe TRBD1 (6 bases). Trimming took 0 bases from V and 1 from J, leaving 9 bases between them. The CDR3 totals 15 residues. Germline V gives CDR1 ENHRY, CDR2 SYGVKD. The CDR3 region is CAISESGQPNTEAFF. The CDR3 region has the DNA TGTGCCATCAGTGAGTCAGGACAGCCGAACACTGAAGCTTTCTTT.

This chain connects TRBV30 to TRBJ1-1; a weak D match, TRBD1 (6 bases). CDR1 and CDR2 from the germline V gene are GTSNPN and SVGIG (reference sequence). Trimming pared 1 base from V and 5 bases from J, leaving 23 bases between. The CDR3 covers 17 residues. CDR3 sequence: CAWSGTRGGYSGTEAFF. The CDR3 coding sequence is TGTGCCTGGAGTGGGACCCGAGGGGGTTACTCAGGGACTGAAGCTTTCTTT.

A few counts support this clone. J is TRBJ2-7 and V is TRBV18, with 7 bases matching TRBD2. The CDR3 is made up of 16 amino acids. Per the germline V gene, CDR1 is KGHSH and CDR2 is LQKENI. V lost 3 bases to trimming and J lost 6 bases; unmatched junction nucleotides: 14. The CDR3 nucleotides read TGTGCCAGCTCACCGCGGGAGAGTGGTTTTCGGGGCGAGCAGTACTTC. Translation: CASSPRESGFRGEQYF.

This clone came up a few times. The V gene is TRBV2, the J gene TRBJ2-1, with D possibly being TRBD1 (5 bases). The germline V gene has CDR1 SNHLY and CDR2 FYNNEI. The V end was cut by 7 bases, the J end by 4 bases, with 14 bases between. This CDR3 comprises 14 residues. CDR3 sequence: CASKEGAQYNEQFF. CDR3 DNA sequence: TGTGCCAGCAAGGAAGGGGCGCAGTACAATGAGCAGTTCTTC.

This clone has more than one count but fewer than ten. This sequence joins TRBV5-6 and TRBJ2-1; D is undetermined. Looked up from germline, CDR1 is SGHDT and CDR2 is YYEEEE. Deletions cut 3 bases from V and 0 bases from J, with 13 bases between. CDR3 size: 16 residues. CDR3 sequence (DNA): TGTGCCAGCAGCTATAGGTACTACGCCTCCTACAATGAGCAGTTCTTC. Amino acids: CASSYRYYASYNEQFF. Variable domain in full (rest from reference TRBV5-6 and TRBJ2-1): DAGVTQSPTHLIKTRGQQVTLRCSPKSGHDTVSWYQQALGQGPQFIFQYYEEEERQRGNFPDRFSGHQFPNYSSELNVNALLLGDSALYLCASSYRYYASYNEQFFGPGTRLTVL.

This clone was counted only a few times. This sequence joins TRBV2 and TRBJ2-1, with 10 bases identical to TRBD2. This CDR3 spans 14 amino acids. J was trimmed by 2 bases and V by 7 bases; bases with no gene match: 2. The V gene's germline CDR1 is SNHLY and CDR2 FYNNEI. The CDR3 region has the DNA TGTGCCAGCACCGGGACTAGCGCCTACAATGAGCAGTTCTTC. The encoded protein is CASTGTSAYNEQFF.

This clone has only a few counts. The genes are TRBV27 and TRBJ1-1; D remains ambiguous. Germline CDR1 MNHEY, CDR2 SMNVEV (reference sequence). Trimming shortened V by 5 bases and J by 1 base, and 11 bases separated the two germline ends. This CDR3 is 14 amino acids long. The CDR3 here is CASSTGRGNTEAFF. The CDR3 DNA follows: TGTGCCAGCAGTACGGGCCGAGGGAACACTGAAGCTTTCTTT.